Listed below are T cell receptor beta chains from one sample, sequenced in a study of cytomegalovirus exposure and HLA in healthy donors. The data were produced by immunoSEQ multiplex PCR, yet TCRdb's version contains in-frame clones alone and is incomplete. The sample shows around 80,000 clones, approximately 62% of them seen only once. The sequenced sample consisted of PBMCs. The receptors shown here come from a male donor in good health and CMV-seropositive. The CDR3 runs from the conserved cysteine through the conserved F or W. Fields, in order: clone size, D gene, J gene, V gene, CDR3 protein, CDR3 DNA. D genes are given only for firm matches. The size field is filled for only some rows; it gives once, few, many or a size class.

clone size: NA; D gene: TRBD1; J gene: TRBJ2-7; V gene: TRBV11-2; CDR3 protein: CASSLGGGTGGGEQYF; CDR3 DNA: TGTGCCAGCAGCTTAGGGGGGGGGACAGGGGGAGGCGAGCAGTACTTC
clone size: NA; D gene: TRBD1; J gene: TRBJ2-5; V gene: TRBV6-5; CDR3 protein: CASHEQGIGTQYF; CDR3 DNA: TGTGCCAGCCACGAACAGGGGATCGGGACCCAGTACTTC
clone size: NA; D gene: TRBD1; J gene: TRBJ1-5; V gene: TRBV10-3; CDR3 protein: CAISESKEGAVSNQPQHF; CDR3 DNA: TGTGCCATCAGTGAGTCGAAGGAGGGGGCGGTAAGCAATCAGCCCCAGCATTTT
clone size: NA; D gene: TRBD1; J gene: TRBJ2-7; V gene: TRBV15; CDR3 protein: CATSRAYPVRDSPSEQYF; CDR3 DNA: TGTGCCACCAGCAGAGCATACCCCGTCCGGGACAGCCCTTCCGAGCAGTACTTC
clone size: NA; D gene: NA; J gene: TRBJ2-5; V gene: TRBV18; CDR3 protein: CASSPRGETQYF; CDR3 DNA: TGTGCCAGCTCACCTCGGGGAGAGACCCAGTACTTC
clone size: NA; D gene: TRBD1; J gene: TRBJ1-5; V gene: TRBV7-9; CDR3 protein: CASSYEDRGHQPQHF; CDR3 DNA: TGTGCCAGCAGCTATGAGGACAGGGGGCATCAGCCCCAGCATTTT
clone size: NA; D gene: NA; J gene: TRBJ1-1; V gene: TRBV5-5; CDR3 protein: CASSLAGGRDTEAFF; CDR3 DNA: TGTGCCAGCAGCTTGGCGGGGGGCAGGGACACTGAAGCTTTCTTT
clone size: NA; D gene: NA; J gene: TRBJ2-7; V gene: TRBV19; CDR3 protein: CASSSIGHSSYEQYF; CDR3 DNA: TGTGCCAGTAGCTCCATCGGACATTCTTCCTACGAGCAGTACTTC
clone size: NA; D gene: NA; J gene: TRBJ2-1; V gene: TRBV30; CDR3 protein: CAWSAGEGDYNEQFF; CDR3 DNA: TGTGCCTGGAGTGCAGGGGAGGGAGACTACAATGAGCAGTTCTTC
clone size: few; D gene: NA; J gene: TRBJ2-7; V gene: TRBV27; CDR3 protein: CASRPRGGEQYF; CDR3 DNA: TGTGCCAGCAGGCCCAGAGGGGGCGAGCAGTACTTC
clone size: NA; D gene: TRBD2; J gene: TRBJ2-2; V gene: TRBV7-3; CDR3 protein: CASSLGGRTNTGELFF; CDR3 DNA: TGTGCCAGCAGCTTAGGCGGGAGGACGAACACCGGGGAGCTGTTTTTT
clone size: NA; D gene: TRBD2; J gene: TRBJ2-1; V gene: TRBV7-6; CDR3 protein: CASTRGGTSIDEQFF; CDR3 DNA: TGTGCCAGCACTCGAGGGGGGACTAGTATCGATGAGCAGTTCTTC
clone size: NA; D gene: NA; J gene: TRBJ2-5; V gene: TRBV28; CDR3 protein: CASSNGRWTALQGKETQYF; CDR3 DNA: TGTGCCAGCAGTAACGGGCGATGGACTGCACTCCAGGGGAAGGAGACCCAGTACTTC
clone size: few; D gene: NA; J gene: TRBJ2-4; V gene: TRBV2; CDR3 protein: CASSETPFAGAPESKNIQYF; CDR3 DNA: TGTGCCAGCAGTGAAACCCCCTTTGCGGGGGCACCGGAGTCCAAAAACATTCAGTACTTC
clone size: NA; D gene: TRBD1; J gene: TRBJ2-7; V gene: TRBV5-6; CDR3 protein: CASSSTGQNYEQYF; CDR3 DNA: TGTGCCAGCAGCTCGACGGGACAGAACTACGAGCAGTACTTC
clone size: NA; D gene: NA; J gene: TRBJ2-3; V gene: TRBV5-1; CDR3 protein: CASSLEGATDTQYF; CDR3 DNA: TGCGCCAGCAGCTTGGAAGGGGCAACAGATACGCAGTATTTT
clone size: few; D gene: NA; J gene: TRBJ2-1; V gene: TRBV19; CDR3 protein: CASSIDRARDEQFF; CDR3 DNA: TGTGCCAGTAGTATAGATCGGGCGAGGGATGAGCAGTTCTTC
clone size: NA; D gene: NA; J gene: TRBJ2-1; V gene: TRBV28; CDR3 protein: CASSWAGNEQFF; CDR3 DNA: TGTGCCAGCAGTTGGGCGGGCAATGAGCAGTTCTTC
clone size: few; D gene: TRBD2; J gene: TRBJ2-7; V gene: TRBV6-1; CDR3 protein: CASAASGPTYEQYF; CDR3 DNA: TGTGCCAGCGCTGCTAGCGGACCTACCTACGAGCAGTACTTC
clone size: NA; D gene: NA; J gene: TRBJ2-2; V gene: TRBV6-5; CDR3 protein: CASSTRDSSTGELFF; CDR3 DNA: TGTGCCAGCAGTACCCGGGATAGTTCCACCGGGGAGCTGTTTTTT
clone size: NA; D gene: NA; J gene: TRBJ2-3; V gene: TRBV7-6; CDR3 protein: CASSESTDTQYF; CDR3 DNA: TGTGCCAGCAGCGAGAGCACAGATACGCAGTATTTT
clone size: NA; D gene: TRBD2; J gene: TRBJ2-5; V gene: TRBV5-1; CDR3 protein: CASKGGVYQETQYF; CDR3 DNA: TGCGCCAGCAAGGGAGGGGTATACCAAGAGACCCAGTACTTC
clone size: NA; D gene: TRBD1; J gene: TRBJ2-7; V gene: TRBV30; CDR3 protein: CAWEQGHTYEQYF; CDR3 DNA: TGTGCCTGGGAACAGGGGCATACCTACGAGCAGTACTTC
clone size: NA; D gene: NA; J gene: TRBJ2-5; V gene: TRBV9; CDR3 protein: CASTLRDTSVETQYF; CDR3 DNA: TGTGCCAGCACCTTGAGGGACACCTCGGTAGAGACCCAGTACTTC
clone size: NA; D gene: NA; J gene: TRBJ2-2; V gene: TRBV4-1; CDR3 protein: CASSQDLRGNTGELFF; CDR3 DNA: TGCGCCAGCAGCCAAGATCTTAGGGGAAACACCGGGGAGCTGTTTTTT
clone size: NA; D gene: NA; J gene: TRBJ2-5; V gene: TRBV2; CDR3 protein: CASSEGFSAQETQYF; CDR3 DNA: TGTGCCAGCAGTGAAGGGTTTAGCGCGCAAGAGACCCAGTACTTC
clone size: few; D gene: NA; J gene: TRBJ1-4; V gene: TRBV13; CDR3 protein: CASSFQGEGMEKLFF; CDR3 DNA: TGTGCCAGCAGCTTTCAAGGGGAGGGTATGGAAAAACTGTTTTTT
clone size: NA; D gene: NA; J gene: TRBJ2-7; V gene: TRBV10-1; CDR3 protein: CASSFSYEQYF; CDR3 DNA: TGCGCCAGCAGCTTCTCCTACGAGCAGTACTTC
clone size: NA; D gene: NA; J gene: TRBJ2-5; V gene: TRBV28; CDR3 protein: CASRPTGPQETQYF; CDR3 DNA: TGTGCCAGCAGACCCACAGGGCCCCAAGAGACCCAGTACTTC
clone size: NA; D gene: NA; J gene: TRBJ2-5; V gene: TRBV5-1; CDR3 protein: CASSLTWEIQYF; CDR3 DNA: TGCGCCAGCAGCTTGACCTGGGAGATCCAGTACTTC
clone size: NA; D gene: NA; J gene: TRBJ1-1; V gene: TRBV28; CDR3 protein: CASSWAELAFF; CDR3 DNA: TGTGCCAGCAGTTGGGCAGAATTAGCTTTCTTT
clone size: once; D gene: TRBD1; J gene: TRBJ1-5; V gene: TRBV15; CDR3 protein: CATSKGQASNVQPQHF; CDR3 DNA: TGTGCCACCAGCAAAGGACAGGCCTCCAATGTTCAGCCCCAGCATTTT
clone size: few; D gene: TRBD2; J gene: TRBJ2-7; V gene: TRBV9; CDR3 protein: CASSVNSGSSYEQYF; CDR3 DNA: TGTGCCAGCAGCGTGAATAGCGGGAGCTCCTACGAGCAGTACTTC
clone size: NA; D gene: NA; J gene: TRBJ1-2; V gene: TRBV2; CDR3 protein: CASSDRGYGYPF; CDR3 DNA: TGTGCCAGCAGTGACAGGGGCTATGGCTACCCCTTC
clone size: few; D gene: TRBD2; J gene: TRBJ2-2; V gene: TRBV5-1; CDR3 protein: CASSLISGDHTGELFF; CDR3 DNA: TGCGCCAGCAGCTTAATTAGCGGGGACCACACCGGGGAGCTGTTTTTT
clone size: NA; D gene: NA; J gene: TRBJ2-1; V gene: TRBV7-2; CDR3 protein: CASSLLLGSYNEQFF; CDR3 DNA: TGTGCCAGCAGCTTACTCCTCGGCTCCTACAATGAGCAGTTCTTC
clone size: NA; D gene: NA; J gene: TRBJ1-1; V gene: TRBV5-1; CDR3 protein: CASSFREGTTEAFF; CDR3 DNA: TGCGCCAGCAGCTTTAGGGAAGGGACAACTGAAGCTTTCTTT
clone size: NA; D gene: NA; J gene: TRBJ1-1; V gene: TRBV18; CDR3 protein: CASSPPSNPNTEAFF; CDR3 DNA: TGTGCCAGCTCACCACCTTCTAATCCGAACACTGAAGCTTTCTTT
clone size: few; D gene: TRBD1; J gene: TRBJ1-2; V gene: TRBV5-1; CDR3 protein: CASSLGGTDYGYTF; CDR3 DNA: TGCGCCAGCAGCTTGGGCGGGACAGACTATGGCTACACCTTC
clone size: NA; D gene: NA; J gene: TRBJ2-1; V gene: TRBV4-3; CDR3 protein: CASSRGRNTGDEQFF; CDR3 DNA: TGCGCCAGCAGCCGAGGGCGGAACACCGGCGATGAGCAGTTCTTC
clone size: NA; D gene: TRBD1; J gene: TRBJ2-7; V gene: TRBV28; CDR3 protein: CASSFPTGGSYEQYF; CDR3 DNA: TGTGCCAGCAGCTTTCCGACAGGGGGCTCCTACGAGCAGTACTTC
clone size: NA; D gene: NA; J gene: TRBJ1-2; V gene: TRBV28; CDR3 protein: CASSAHRDSIYGYTF; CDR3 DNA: TGTGCCAGCAGTGCTCACCGGGATTCTATCTATGGCTACACCTTC
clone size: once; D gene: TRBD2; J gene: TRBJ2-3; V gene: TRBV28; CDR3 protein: CASSLSGGAGTDTQYF; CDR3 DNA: TGTGCCAGCAGTTTGTCCGGGGGGGCGGGGACAGATACGCAGTATTTT
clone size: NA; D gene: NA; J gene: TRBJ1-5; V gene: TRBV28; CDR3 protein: CASSLLNGDQPQHF; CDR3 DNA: TGTGCCAGCAGTTTATTGAACGGAGATCAGCCCCAGCATTTT
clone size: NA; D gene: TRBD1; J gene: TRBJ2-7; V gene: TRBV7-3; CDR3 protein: CASSPWTGQGQYF; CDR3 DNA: TGTGCCAGCAGCCCATGGACAGGGCAAGGGCAGTACTTC
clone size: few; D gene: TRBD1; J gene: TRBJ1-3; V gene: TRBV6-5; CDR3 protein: CASSYRTGGGNTIYF; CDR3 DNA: TGTGCCAGCAGTTATAGAACAGGGGGAGGGAACACCATATATTTT
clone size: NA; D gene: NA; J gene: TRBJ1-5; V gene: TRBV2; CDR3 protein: CASMRDNNQPQHF; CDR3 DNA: TGTGCCAGCATGAGAGACAACAATCAGCCCCAGCATTTT
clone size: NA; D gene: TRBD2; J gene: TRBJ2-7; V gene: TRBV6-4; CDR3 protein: CASSEESRGLDRYEQYF; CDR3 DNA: TGTGCCAGCAGTGAGGAGAGTAGGGGACTAGACCGCTACGAGCAGTACTTC
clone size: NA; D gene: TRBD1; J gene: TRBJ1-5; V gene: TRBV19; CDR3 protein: CASKGGLGQPQHF; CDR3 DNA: TGTGCCAGTAAAGGGGGCCTCGGTCAGCCCCAGCATTTT
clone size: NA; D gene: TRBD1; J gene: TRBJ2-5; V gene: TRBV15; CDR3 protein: CATSTDHRGLGETQYF; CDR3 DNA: TGTGCCACCAGCACCGATCACAGGGGGCTGGGGGAGACCCAGTACTTC